One and the same sample provided the 26 T cell receptor beta chains below, sequenced in a study of T cell responses to AZD1222 COVID-19 vaccine. The repertoire was sequenced with immunoSEQ multiplex PCR; TCRdb's copy has only in-frame clones and lacks some. The repertoire has some 80,000 clones, around 90% of them found once; the top ten carry 5%. The sample here was peripheral blood, taken on day 0 of MenACWY control vaccination. The receptors come from an adult in good health.

This chain uses TRBV7-9 with TRBJ2-1, with D perhaps matching TRBD2 (7 bases). CDR3 length: 16 residues. Germline V lookup: CDR1 SEHNR, CDR2 FQNEAQ (reference sequence). Trimming took 5 bases from V and 3 from J, leaving 17 bases between them. The CDR3 is CASSAARGGLYNEQFF. The CDR3, as DNA: TGTGCCAGCAGCGCCGCGAGGGGGGGCCTCTACAATGAGCAGTTCTTC.

V and J are TRBV12-3 or TRBV12-4 and TRBJ2-2, with TRBD2 as a possible D gene (5 bases). V was trimmed by 8 bases and J by 6 bases, leaving 7 bases between them. The CDR3 totals 11 residues. In DNA, the CDR3 is TGTGCCAGCGGACTTGCCGGGGAGCTGTTTTTT. Translated, it gives CASGLAGELFF.

This chain joins TRBV7-2 and TRBJ2-5, with 8 bases aligning to TRBD2. There are 14 residues in the CDR3. Unmatched junction bases numbered 6, after V lost 4 bases and J lost 5 bases. Germline loops: CDR1 SGHTA, CDR2 FQGNSA. CDR3 in DNA: TGTGCCAGCAGCTGGAGCGGGGGAGGGGAGACCCAGTACTTC. Translating it yields CASSWSGGGETQYF. The complete variable domain, with remaining parts taken from reference TRBV7-2 and TRBJ2-5, reads GAGVSQSPSNKVTEKGKDVELRCDPISGHTALYWYRQSLGQGLEFLIYFQGNSAPDKSGLPSDRFSAERTGGSVSTLTIQRTQQEDSAVYLCASSWSGGGETQYFGPGTRLLVL.

V gene TRBV5-1 combines with J gene TRBJ1-2; D remains unclear. The CDR3 contains 12 residues. Germline-derived CDR1 and CDR2 are SGHRS and YFSETQ. Trimming cost V 6 bases and J 7 bases, with 13 bases left between them. CDR3 coding DNA: TGCGCCAGCATCCTCCTCATGGGTGGCTACACCTTC. Its translation is CASILLMGGYTF.

The chain uses TRBV29-1 and TRBJ2-1; TRBD1 might be the D (5 bases). V lost 5 bases, J lost 6 bases, and 14 bases lay in between. From germline, CDR1 is SQVTM and CDR2 ANQGSEA. The CDR3 has 13 amino acids. The chain's CDR3 is CSVSTGLSNEQFF. DNA for the CDR3: TGCAGCGTTTCAACAGGATTGAGCAATGAGCAGTTCTTC.

The chain joins TRBV28 to TRBJ2-5; D may correspond to TRBD1 or TRBD2 (6 bases each). Between the trimmed V and J ends, which lost 8 bases and 5 bases, there was a span of 18 bases. The CDR3 covers 14 residues. CDR1 is MDHEN and CDR2 is SYDVKM in the germline V gene. The CDR3 DNA reads as TGTGCCAGCTACTCTCGGGGGCGTTCGGAGACCCAGTACTTC. Amino acid sequence: CASYSRGRSETQYF.

The V call is TRBV11-3, the J call TRBJ1-2; D gene uncertain. In germline, CDR1 is SGHNT, CDR2 YENEEA. There are 14 residues in the CDR3. V shed 1 base and J shed 2 bases, with 8 bases lying between them. The CDR3 reads CASSLAPSNYGYTF. CDR3 DNA: TGTGCCAGCAGCTTAGCTCCGTCAAACTATGGCTACACCTTC.

The chain combines TRBV10-3 with TRBJ2-3, with TRBD2 matching 14 bases. The CDR3 loop spans 14 amino acids. Germline values: CDR1 ENHRY, CDR2 SYGVKD. Trimming at V came to 6 bases and at J to 10 bases, leaving 6 bases not matched to a gene. CDR3 protein: CAIRETSGGAAQYF. CDR3 DNA sequence: TGTGCCATCAGGGAGACTAGCGGGGGGGCTGCGCAGTATTTT.

This clone was observed once. V and J are TRBV7-9 and TRBJ1-5, with 8 nucleotides matching TRBD1. The germline gives CDR1 SEHNR, CDR2 FQNEAQ (reference sequence). V was pared by 3 bases and J by 2 bases, with 0 bases of the junction left unmatched. This CDR3 is built from 14 residues. The CDR3 sequence is CASSLDRGNQPQHF. The CDR3 region has the DNA TGTGCCAGCAGCTTGGACAGGGGCAATCAGCCCCAGCATTTT.

The chain links TRBV28 to TRBJ2-3, with 7 nucleotides matching TRBD1. With 4 bases clipped from V and 9 bases from J, the junction kept 16 bases outside the gene matches. Germline assignment: CDR1 MDHEN and CDR2 SYDVKM. The CDR3 has 16 residues. CDR3 in DNA: TGTGCCAGCAGTTATCCCGACAGGGATCGGGCCAGGACGCAGTATTTT. Amino acid sequence: CASSYPDRDRARTQYF.

This clone has a handful of counts. The gene calls are TRBV19 and TRBJ2-7; maybe TRBD1 (6 bases). The length of the CDR3 is 14 residues. Trimming took off 4 bases at V and 4 bases at J, with 14 bases between the two ends. Germline V gives CDR1 LNHDA, CDR2 SQIVND (reference sequence). The CDR3 coding sequence is TGTGCCAGTAGTAAGGCCTGGGGGCCGTACGAGCAGTACTTC. Its protein product is CASSKAWGPYEQYF.

V gene TRBV7-3 combines with J gene TRBJ2-1; D may be TRBD2 (6 bases). The CDR3 covers 15 residues. Per the germline V gene, CDR1 is SGHTA and CDR2 is FQGTGA. Deletions cut 5 bases from V and 10 bases from J, with 21 bases between. The CDR3 loop is CASSPTGTGAREQFF. CDR3 bases: TGTGCCAGCAGCCCAACCGGGACGGGAGCCCGAGAGCAGTTCTTC.

The chain joins TRBV11-3 to TRBJ2-7, with D possibly TRBD2 on 7 matching bases. V lost 5 bases and J 3 bases, leaving 20 bases between the germline ends. Germline V gene sequence: CDR1 SGHNT, CDR2 YENEEA. CDR3 length: 16 amino acids. The CDR3 DNA is TGTGCCAGCAGCCTACTAGGGGGGGATTCCTACTACGAGCAGTACTTC. It codes for CASSLLGGDSYYEQYF.

V and J are TRBV4-1 and TRBJ1-1; D may be TRBD1 (6 bases). Germline loops: CDR1 MGHRA, CDR2 YSYEKL. V lost 0 bases, J lost 4 bases, and 15 bases lay in between. CDR3 length: 16 amino acids. CDR3 loop: CASSQDGIGGRTEAFF. The CDR3 DNA follows: TGCGCCAGCAGCCAAGATGGAATTGGGGGGCGCACTGAAGCTTTCTTT.

The chain carries TRBV7-9 and TRBJ1-3, with TRBD1 as a possible D gene (5 bases). The germline gives CDR1 SEHNR, CDR2 FQNEAQ (reference sequence). The CDR3 covers 14 residues. V dropped 6 bases and J dropped 4 bases, with 13 bases sitting between them. In nucleotides, the CDR3 is TGTGCCAGCAGAGAAGGGACGGCGGGAAACACCATATATTTT. Translated, it gives CASREGTAGNTIYF.

The rearrangement links TRBV3-1 (or the pseudogene TRBV3-2) to TRBJ2-5; D is uncertain. Looked up from germline, CDR1 is LGHDT and CDR2 is YNNKEL (reference sequence). The V and J ends lost 1 base and 2 bases respectively, with 11 bases between them. The CDR3 has 15 amino acids. The CDR3 region is CASSQARGGQETQYF. DNA for the CDR3: TGTGCCAGCAGCCAAGCGCGCGGCGGACAAGAGACCCAGTACTTC.

J is TRBJ2-7 and V is TRBV19; D not certain. The length of the CDR3 is 12 residues. V gave up 6 bases and J gave up 2 bases, with 8 bases separating them. CDR1 is LNHDA, CDR2 SQIVND, per germline (reference sequence). CDR3 bases: TGTGCCAGTAGCAGGTCGGCCTACGAGCAGTACTTC. This gives the protein CASSRSAYEQYF.

This clone was seen a single time. The chain joins TRBV5-1 to TRBJ2-3; maybe TRBD2 (5 bases). Germline V CDR1 and CDR2: SGHRS, YFSETQ. Trimming took 0 bases from V and 0 from J, leaving 14 bases between them. The CDR3 runs to 17 residues. The CDR3 DNA sequence: TGCGCCAGCAGCTTGGCCACGGACTCGAGAAGCACAGATACGCAGTATTTT. As protein: CASSLATDSRSTDTQYF.

V usage is TRBV9 and J usage is TRBJ2-3, with 7 bases fitting TRBD1. Unmatched junction bases numbered 8, after V lost 0 bases and J lost 4 bases. Looked up from germline, CDR1 is SGDLS and CDR2 is YYNGEE. The CDR3 consists of 16 residues. The CDR3 region has the DNA TGTGCCAGCAGCGTAGATGAGGGGGCTGGGGCAGATACGCAGTATTTT. This gives the protein CASSVDEGAGADTQYF.

The V call is TRBV30, the J call TRBJ1-3, with no clear D. Deletions cut 5 bases from V and 2 bases from J, with 10 bases between. The CDR3 is 13 residues long. Germline CDR1 is GTSNPN and CDR2 is SVGIG (reference sequence). The CDR3 is CAWGSETGNTIYF. CDR3 bases: TGTGCCTGGGGGTCGGAAACTGGAAACACCATATATTTT.

This clone was counted only a few times. The chain combines TRBV30 with TRBJ2-2, with D hard to call. Germline V gives CDR1 GTSNPN, CDR2 SVGIG (reference sequence). Trimming removed 1 base from V and 10 bases from J, with 7 bases in between. The CDR3 is made up of 11 amino acids. Here the CDR3 DNA reads TGTGCCTGGAGTGAGGTGGAGGAGCTGTTTTTT. Its protein is CAWSEVEELFF.

V is TRBV3-1 (or the pseudogene TRBV3-2) and J is TRBJ1-2; D is unresolved. The CDR3 runs to 14 residues. The germline gives CDR1 LGHDT, CDR2 YNNKEL (reference sequence). V dropped 1 base and J dropped 8 bases, with 14 bases sitting between them. This CDR3 reads CASSQAKGSHGYTF. The CDR3 DNA is TGTGCCAGCAGCCAAGCCAAGGGCAGTCACGGCTACACCTTC.

V usage is TRBV9 and J usage is TRBJ2-1, with unresolved D. This CDR3 is 15 amino acids long. Trimming took 3 bases from V and 1 from J, leaving 11 bases between them. CDR1 and CDR2 (germline): SGDLS, YYNGEE. CDR3 protein: CASSADQISYNEQFF. In DNA form, the CDR3 reads TGTGCCAGCAGCGCTGACCAGATTTCCTACAATGAGCAGTTCTTC.

The chain combines TRBV28 with TRBJ1-5; no firm D call. This CDR3 region has 13 residues. CDR1 is MDHEN, CDR2 SYDVKM, per germline. The ends were cut back, 2 bases at V and 6 bases at J, with 8 bases in the middle. The DNA of the CDR3 is TGTGCCAGCAGTTTAGAGGGAATTCAGCCCCAGCATTTT. Its protein is CASSLEGIQPQHF.

The rearrangement uses TRBV13 and TRBJ2-7, with D unresolved. This CDR3 is built from 12 residues. Germline CDR1 reads PRHDT; CDR2 reads FYEKMQ (reference sequence). Trimming shortened V by 1 base and J by 4 bases, and 5 bases separated the two germline ends. CDR3 protein: CASSLESYEQYF. Written as DNA, the CDR3 is TGTGCCAGCAGCTTAGAGTCGTACGAGCAGTACTTC.

The rearrangement uses TRBV5-1 and TRBJ1-2; a possible D gene is TRBD1 (5 bases). The CDR3 has 14 amino acids. CDR1 is SGHRS, CDR2 YFSETQ, per germline. The germline V and J ends were trimmed by 0 bases and 8 bases, with 14 bases remaining between them. The CDR3 is CASSLVGGIDGYTF. CDR3 coding DNA: TGCGCCAGCAGCTTGGTTGGGGGAATAGACGGCTACACCTTC.